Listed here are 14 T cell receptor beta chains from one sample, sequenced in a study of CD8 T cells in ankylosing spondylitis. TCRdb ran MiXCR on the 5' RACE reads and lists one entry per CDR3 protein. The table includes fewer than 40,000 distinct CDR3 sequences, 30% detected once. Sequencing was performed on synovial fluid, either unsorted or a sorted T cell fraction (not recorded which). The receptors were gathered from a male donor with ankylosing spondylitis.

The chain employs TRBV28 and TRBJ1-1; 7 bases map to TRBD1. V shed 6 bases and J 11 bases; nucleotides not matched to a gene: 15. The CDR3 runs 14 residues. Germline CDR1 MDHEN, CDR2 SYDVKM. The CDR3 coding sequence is TGTGCCAGCAGCCGTACAGGGGAGCTTAATTGGGCTTTCTTT. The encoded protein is CASSRTGELNWAFF.

CDR3 amino acids: CASSPPGTNTGELFF. CDR3 nucleotides: TGTGCCAGCAGCCCTCCGGGGACGAACACCGGGGAGCTGTTTTTT. V is TRBV7-9 and J is TRBJ2-2; D might be TRBD2 (5 bases). This CDR3 region has 15 residues. The V and J ends lost 5 bases and 0 bases respectively, with 10 bases between them. The germline V gene encodes CDR1 SEHNR and CDR2 FQNEAQ (reference sequence). Based on the CDR3 plus reference TRBV7-9 and TRBJ2-2, the full variable domain is DTGVSQNPRHKITKRGQNVTFRCDPISEHNRLYWYRQTLGQGPEFLTYFQNEAQLEKSRLLSDRFSAERPKGSFSTLEIQRTEQGDSAMYLCASSPPGTNTGELFFGEGSRLTVL.

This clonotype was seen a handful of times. The CDR3 bases are TGTGCCAGCAGTCAGGGTGTGGAGCAGTATTTT. It translates to CASSQGVEQYF. This rearrangement joins TRBV27 to TRBJ2-3; the D gene is possibly TRBD1 (5 bases). Germline loops: CDR1 MNHEY, CDR2 SMNVEV (reference sequence). Deletions cut 5 bases from V and 11 bases from J, with 11 bases between. The CDR3 covers 11 residues.

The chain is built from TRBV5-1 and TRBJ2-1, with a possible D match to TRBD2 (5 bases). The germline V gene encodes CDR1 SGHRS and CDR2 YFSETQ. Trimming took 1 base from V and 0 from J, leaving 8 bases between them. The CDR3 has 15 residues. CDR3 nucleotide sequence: TGCGCCAGCAGCTTGTTGAGGGCCTCCTACAATGAGCAGTTCTTC. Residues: CASSLLRASYNEQFF.

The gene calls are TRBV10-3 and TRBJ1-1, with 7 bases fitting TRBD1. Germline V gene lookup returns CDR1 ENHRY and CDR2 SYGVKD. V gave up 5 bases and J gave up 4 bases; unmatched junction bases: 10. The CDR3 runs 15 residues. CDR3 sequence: CAISPGTVEFTEAFF. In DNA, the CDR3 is TGTGCCATCAGTCCCGGGACAGTTGAATTCACTGAAGCTTTCTTT.

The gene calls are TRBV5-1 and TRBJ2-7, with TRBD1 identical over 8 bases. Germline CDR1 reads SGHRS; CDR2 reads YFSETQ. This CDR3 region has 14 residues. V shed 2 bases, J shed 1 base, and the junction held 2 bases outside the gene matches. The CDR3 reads CASSLRQGSYEQYF. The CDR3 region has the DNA TGCGCCAGCAGCTTAAGACAGGGGTCCTACGAGCAGTACTTC.

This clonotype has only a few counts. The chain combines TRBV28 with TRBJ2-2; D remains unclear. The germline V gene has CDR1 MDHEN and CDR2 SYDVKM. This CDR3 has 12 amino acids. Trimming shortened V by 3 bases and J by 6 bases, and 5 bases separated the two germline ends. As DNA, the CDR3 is TGTGCCAGCAGTTTGTTGCCCGGGGAGCTGTTTTTT. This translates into CASSLLPGELFF. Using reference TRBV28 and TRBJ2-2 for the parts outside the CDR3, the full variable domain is DVKVTQSSRYLVKRTGEKVFLECVQDMDHENMFWYRQDPGLGLRLIYFSYDVKMKEKGDIPEGYSVSREKKERFSLILESASTNQTSMYLCASSLLPGELFFGEGSRLTVL.

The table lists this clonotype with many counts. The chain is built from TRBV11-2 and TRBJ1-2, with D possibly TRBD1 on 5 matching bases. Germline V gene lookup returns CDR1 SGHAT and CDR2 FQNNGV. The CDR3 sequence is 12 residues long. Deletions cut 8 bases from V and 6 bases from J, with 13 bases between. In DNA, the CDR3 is TGTGCCAGCGGGGGGACGCTCCATGGCTACACCTTC. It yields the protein CASGGTLHGYTF.

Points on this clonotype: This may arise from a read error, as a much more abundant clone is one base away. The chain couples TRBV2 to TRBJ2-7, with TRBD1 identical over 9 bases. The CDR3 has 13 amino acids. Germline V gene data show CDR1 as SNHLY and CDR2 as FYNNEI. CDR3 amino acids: CARSGQGSYEQYF. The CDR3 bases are TGTGCCAGAAGTGGACAGGGGTCCTACGAGCAGTACTTC.

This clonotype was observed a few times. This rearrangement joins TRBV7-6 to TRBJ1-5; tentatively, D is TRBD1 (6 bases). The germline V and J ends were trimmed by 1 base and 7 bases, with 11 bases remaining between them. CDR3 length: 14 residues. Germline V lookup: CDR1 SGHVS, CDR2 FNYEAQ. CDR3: CASSLDGGLQPQHF. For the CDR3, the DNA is TGTGCCAGCAGCTTAGACGGGGGGCTCCAGCCCCAGCATTTT.

In DNA, the CDR3 is TGTGCCAGCAGCCAAGATCTTAGGCGAAGCTCCTACAATGAGCAGTTCTTC. It codes for CASSQDLRRSSYNEQFF. The V and J genes are TRBV4-2 and TRBJ2-1; D is ambiguous. This CDR3 comprises 17 residues. V was shortened by 0 bases and J by 0 bases, with 12 bases between the two germline ends. Per the germline V gene, CDR1 is LGHNA and CDR2 is YNFKEQ.

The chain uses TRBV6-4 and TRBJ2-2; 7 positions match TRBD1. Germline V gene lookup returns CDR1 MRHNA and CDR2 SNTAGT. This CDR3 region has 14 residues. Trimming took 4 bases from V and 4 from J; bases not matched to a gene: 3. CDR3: CASSVAGGTGELFF. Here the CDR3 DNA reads TGTGCCAGCAGTGTGGCAGGGGGCACCGGGGAGCTGTTTTTT.

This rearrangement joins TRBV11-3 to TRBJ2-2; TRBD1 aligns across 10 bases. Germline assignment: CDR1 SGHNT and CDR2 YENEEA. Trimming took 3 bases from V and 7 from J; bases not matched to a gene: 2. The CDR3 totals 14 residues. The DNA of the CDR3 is TGTGCCAGCAGCTTGACAGGGGGCGACGGGGAGCTGTTTTTT. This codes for CASSLTGGDGELFF.

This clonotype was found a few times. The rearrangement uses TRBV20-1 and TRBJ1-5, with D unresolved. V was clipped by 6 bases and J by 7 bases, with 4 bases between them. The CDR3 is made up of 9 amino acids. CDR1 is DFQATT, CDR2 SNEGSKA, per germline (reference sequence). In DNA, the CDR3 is TGCAGTGCGGAACAGCCCCAGCATTTT. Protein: CSAEQPQHF.